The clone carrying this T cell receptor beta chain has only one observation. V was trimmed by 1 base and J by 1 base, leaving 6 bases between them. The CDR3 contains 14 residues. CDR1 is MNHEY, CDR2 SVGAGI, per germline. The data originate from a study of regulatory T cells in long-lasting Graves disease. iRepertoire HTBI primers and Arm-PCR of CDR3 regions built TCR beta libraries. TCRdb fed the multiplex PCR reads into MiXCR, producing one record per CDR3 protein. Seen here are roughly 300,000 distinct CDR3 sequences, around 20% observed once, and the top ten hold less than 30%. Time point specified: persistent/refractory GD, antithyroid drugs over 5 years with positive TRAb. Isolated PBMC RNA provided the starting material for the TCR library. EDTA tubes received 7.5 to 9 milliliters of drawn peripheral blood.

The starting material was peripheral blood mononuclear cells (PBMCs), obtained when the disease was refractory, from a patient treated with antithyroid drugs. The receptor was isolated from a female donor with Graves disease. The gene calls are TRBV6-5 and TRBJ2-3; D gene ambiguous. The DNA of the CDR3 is TGTGCCAGCAGTTACTTCGAAGGCACAGATACGCAGTATTTT. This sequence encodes CASSYFEGTDTQYF.